The T cell receptor (beta chain) described here comes from a study of identical twins. Worth noting for this clonotype: What it binds is not known.

The study's findings and limits: Cross-sectional statistical analysis, not tracking of the same donors, underpinned the conclusions.

Germline loops: CDR1 DFQATT, CDR2 SNEGSKA (reference sequence). Trimming cost V 7 bases and J 7 bases, with 14 bases left between them. The CDR3 length is 11 residues. cDNA molecules carried unique molecular identifiers, and template switching added a universal primer site. TCRdb passed the 5' RACE reads through MiXCR, listing each CDR3 protein once. There are 350,000 to 400,000 distinct CDR3 sequences in the sample; approximately 8.8% occur only once, and around 8.6% lies in the top ten. Healthy Caucasians provided all donations. Sequencing was done on a sample of naive T cells sorted from blood. The rearrangement joins TRBV20-1 to TRBJ2-7; D possibly corresponds to TRBD2 (6 bases). The TCR comes from a woman between 50 and 59 years old in good health. The CDR3 spells CSVGGAREQYF. CDR3 in DNA: TGCAGTGTCGGAGGGGCCCGGGAGCAGTACTTC.